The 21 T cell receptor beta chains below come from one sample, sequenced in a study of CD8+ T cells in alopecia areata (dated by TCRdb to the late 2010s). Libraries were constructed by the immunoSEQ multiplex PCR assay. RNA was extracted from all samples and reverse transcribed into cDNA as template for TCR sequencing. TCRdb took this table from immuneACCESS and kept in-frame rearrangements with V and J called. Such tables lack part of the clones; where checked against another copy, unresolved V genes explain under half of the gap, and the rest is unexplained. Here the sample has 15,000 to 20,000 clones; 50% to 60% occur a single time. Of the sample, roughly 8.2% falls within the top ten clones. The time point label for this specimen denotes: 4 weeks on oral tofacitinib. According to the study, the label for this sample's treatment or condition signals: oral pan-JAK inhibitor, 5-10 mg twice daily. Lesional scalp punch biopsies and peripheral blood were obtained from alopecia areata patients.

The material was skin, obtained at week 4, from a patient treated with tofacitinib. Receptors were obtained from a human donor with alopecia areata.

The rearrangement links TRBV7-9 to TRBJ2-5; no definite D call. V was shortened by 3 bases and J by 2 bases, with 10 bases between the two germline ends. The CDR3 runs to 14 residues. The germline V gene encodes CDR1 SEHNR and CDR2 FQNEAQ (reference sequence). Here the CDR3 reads CASSLPAVQETQYF. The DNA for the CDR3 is TGTGCCAGCAGCTTGCCGGCGGTACAAGAGACCCAGTACTTC.

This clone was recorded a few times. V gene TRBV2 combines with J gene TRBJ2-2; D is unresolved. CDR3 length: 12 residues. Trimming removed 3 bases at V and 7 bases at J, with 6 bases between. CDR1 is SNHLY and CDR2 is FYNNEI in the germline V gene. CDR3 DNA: TGTGCCAGCAGTGAGTTCGGCGGGGAGCTGTTTTTT. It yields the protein CASSEFGGELFF.

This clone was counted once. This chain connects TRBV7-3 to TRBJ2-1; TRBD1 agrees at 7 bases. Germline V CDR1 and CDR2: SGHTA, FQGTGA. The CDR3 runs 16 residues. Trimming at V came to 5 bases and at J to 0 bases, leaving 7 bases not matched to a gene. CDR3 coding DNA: TGTGCCAGCAGCCAAAAGACAGGGATCTCCTACAATGAGCAGTTCTTC. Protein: CASSQKTGISYNEQFF.

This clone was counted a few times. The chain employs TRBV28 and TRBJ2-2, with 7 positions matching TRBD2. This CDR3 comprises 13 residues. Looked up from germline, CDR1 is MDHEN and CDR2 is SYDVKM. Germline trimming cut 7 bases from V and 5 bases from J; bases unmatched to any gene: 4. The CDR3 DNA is TGTGCCAGCAAAAGGGGAGGGACCGGGGAGCTGTTTTTT. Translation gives CASKRGGTGELFF.

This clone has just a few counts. The CDR3 region has the DNA TGTGCCAGTAGGAGGACAGATACGGGCGGGGAGCTGTTTTTT. It yields the protein CASRRTDTGGELFF. V is TRBV2 and J is TRBJ2-2; D possibly corresponds to TRBD1 (6 bases). Trimming left V 9 bases short and J 7 bases short, with 18 bases between. There are 14 residues in the CDR3. Germline values: CDR1 SNHLY, CDR2 FYNNEI. The full variable domain, in which reference TRBV2 and TRBJ2-2 provide the parts outside the CDR3, is EPEVTQTPSHQVTQMGQEVILRCVPISNHLYFYWYRQILGQKVEFLVSFYNNEISEKSEIFDDQFSVERPDGSNFTLKIRSTKLEDSAMYFCASRRTDTGGELFFGEGSRLTVL.

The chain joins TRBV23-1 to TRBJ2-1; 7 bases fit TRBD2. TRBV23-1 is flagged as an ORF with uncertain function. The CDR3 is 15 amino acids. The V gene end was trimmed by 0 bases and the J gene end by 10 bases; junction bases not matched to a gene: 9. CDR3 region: CASSQSRQVRGEQFF. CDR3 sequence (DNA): TGCGCCAGCAGTCAATCTCGGCAGGTGCGGGGGGAGCAGTTCTTC.

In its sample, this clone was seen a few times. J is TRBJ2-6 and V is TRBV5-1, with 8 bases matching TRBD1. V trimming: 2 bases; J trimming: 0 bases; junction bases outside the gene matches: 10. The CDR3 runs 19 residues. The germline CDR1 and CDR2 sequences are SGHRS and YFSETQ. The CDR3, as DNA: TGCGCCAGCAGCTTTCTCGCGACAGGGGACTTCTCTGGGGCCAACGTCCTGACTTTC. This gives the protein CASSFLATGDFSGANVLTF.

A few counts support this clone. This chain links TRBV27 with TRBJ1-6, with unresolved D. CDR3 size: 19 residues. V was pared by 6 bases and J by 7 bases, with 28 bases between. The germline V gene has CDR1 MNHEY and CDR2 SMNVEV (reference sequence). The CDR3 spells CASSRKHSTPIMGNSPLHF. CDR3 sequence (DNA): TGTGCCAGCAGCCGTAAACACTCCACGCCCATTATGGGGAATTCACCCCTCCACTTT.

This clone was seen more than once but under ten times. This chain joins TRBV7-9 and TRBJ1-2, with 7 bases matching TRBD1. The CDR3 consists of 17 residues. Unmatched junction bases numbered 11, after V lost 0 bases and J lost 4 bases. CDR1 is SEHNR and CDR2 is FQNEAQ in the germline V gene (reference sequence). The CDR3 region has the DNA TGTGCCAGCAGCTTAGCGGAAAAGACAGGGACCTTCTATGGCTACACCTTC. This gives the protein CASSLAEKTGTFYGYTF.

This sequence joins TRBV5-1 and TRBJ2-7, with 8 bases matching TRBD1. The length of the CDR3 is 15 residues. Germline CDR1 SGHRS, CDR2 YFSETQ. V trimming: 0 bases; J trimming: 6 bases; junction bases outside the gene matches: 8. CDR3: CASSLVSGTGTEQYF. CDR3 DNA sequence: TGCGCCAGCAGCTTGGTCTCTGGGACAGGCACCGAGCAGTACTTC.

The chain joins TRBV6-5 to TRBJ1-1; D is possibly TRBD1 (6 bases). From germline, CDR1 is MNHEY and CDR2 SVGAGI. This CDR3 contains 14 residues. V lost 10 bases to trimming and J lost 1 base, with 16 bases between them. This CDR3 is CATQGGHANTEAFF. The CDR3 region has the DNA TGTGCCACCCAAGGGGGTCACGCGAACACTGAAGCTTTCTTT.

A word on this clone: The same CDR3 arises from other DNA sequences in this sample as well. CDR3: CASSYGMGQPQHF. The CDR3 nucleotides are TGTGCCAGCAGTTACGGGATGGGTCAACCCCAGCATTTT. V usage is TRBV6-5 and J usage is TRBJ1-5, with D uncertain. There are 13 residues in the CDR3. The germline CDR1 and CDR2 sequences are MNHEY and SVGAGI. V was cut by 2 bases and J by 10 bases, with 12 bases left in between.

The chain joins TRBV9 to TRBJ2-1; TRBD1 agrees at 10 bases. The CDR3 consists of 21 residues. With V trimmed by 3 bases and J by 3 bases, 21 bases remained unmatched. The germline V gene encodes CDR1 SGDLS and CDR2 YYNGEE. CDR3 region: CASSDQTGTGEAPGIYNEQFF. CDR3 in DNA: TGTGCCAGCAGCGATCAGACCGGGACAGGGGAGGCCCCGGGGATCTACAATGAGCAGTTCTTC. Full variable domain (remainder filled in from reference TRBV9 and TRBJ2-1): DSGVTQTPKHLITATGQRVTLRCSPRSGDLSVYWYQQSLDQGLQFLIQYYNGEERAKGNILERFSAQQFPDLHSELNLSSLELGDSALYFCASSDQTGTGEAPGIYNEQFFGPGTRLTVL.

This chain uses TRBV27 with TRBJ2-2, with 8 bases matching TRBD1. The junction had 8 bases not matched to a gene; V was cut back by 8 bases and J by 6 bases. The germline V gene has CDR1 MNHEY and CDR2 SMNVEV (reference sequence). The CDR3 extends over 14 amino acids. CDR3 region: CASLRTGTAGELFF. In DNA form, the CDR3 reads TGTGCCAGCCTCAGGACAGGGACCGCCGGGGAGCTGTTTTTT.

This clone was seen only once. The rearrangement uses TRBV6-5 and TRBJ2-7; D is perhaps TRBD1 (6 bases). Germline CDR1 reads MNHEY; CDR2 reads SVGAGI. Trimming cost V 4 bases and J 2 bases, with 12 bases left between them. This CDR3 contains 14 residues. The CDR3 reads CASSFSEGAYEQYF. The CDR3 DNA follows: TGTGCCAGCAGTTTCTCTGAGGGGGCCTACGAGCAGTACTTC.

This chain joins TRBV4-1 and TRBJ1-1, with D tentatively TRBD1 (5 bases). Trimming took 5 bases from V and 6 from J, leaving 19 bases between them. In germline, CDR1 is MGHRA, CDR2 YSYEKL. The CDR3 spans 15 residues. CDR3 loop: CASSFRAGLDAEAFF. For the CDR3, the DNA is TGCGCCAGCAGCTTCCGGGCAGGGTTGGACGCTGAAGCTTTCTTT.

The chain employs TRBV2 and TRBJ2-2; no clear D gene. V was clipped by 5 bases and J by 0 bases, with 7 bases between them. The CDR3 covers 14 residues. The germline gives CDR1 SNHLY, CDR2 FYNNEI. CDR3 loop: CASSPDANTGELFF. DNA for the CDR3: TGTGCCAGCAGTCCCGATGCGAACACCGGGGAGCTGTTTTTT. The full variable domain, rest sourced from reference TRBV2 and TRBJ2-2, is EPEVTQTPSHQVTQMGQEVILRCVPISNHLYFYWYRQILGQKVEFLVSFYNNEISEKSEIFDDQFSVERPDGSNFTLKIRSTKLEDSAMYFCASSPDANTGELFFGEGSRLTVL.

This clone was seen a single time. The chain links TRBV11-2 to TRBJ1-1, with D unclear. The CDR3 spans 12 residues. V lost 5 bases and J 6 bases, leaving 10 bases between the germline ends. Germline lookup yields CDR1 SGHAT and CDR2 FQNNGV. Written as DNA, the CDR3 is TGTGCCAGCAGCCCTACCAACGCTGAAGCTTTCTTT. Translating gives CASSPTNAEAFF.

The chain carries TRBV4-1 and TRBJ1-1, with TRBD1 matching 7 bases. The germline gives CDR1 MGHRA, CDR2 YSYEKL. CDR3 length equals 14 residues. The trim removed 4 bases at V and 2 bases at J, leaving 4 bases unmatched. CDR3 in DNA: TGCGCCAGCAGCCCAGGACAGGCAAACACTGAAGCTTTCTTT. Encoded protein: CASSPGQANTEAFF.

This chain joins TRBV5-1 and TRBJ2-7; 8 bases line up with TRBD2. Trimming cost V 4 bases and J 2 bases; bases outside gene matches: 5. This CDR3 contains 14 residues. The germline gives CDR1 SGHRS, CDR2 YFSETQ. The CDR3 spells CASSPSGGAYEQYF. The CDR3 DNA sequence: TGCGCCAGCAGCCCGAGCGGGGGAGCCTACGAGCAGTACTTC.

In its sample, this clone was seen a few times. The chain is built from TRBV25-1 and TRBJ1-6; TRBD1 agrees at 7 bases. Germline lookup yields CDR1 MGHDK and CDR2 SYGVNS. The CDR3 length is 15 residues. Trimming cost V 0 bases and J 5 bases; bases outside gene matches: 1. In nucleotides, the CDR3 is TGTGCCAGCAGTGAATACAGGGGGGATAATTCACCCCTCCACTTT. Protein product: CASSEYRGDNSPLHF.